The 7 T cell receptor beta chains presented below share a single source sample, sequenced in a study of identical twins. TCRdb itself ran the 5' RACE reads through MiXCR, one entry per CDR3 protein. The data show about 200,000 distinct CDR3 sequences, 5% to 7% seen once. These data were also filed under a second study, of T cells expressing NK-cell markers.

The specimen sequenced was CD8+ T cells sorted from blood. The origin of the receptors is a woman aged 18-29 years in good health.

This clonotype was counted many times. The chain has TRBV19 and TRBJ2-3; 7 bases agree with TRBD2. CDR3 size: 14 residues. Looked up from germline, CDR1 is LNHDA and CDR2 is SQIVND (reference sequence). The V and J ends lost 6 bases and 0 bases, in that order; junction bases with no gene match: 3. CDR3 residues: CASSPGGSTDTQYF. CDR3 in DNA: TGTGCCAGTAGCCCCGGGGGGAGCACAGATACGCAGTATTTT.

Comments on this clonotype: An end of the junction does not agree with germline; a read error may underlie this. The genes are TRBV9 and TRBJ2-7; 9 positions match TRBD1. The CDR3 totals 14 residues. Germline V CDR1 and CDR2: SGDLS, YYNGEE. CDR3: CASSTGQGSYERYF. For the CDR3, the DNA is TGTGCCAGCAGCACCGGACAGGGGTCCTACGAGCGGTACTTC.

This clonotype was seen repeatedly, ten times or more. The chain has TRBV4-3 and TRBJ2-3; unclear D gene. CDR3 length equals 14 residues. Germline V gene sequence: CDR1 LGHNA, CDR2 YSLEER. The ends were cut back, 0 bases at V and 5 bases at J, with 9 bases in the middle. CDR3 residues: CASSQEGAGDTQYF. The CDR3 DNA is TGCGCCAGCAGCCAAGAAGGTGCAGGAGATACGCAGTATTTT.

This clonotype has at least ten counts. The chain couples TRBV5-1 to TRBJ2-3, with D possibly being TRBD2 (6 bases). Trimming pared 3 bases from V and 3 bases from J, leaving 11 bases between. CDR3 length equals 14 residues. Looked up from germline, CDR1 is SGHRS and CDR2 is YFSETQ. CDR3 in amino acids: CASSSGGGTDTQYF. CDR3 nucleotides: TGCGCCAGCAGCTCTGGTGGGGGGACAGATACGCAGTATTTT.

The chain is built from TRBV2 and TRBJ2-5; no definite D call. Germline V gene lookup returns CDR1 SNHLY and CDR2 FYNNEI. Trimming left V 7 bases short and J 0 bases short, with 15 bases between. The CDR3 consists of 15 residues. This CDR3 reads CASTPRRRNQETQYF. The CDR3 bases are TGTGCCAGCACCCCTCGGCGGAGAAACCAAGAGACCCAGTACTTC.

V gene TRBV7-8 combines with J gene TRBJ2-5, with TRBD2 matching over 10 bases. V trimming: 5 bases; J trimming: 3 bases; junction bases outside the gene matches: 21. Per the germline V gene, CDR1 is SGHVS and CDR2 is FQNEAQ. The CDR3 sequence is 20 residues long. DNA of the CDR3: TGTGCCAGCAGCCCGCGCAAGAGCGGGGGGGCTCAAAAGGCAAAAGAGACCCAGTACTTC. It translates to CASSPRKSGGAQKAKETQYF.

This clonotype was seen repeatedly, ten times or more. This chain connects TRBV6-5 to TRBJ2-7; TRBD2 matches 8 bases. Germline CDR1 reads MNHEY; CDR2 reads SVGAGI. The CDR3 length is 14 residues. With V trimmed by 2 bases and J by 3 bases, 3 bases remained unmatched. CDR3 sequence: CASSYSGGGYEQYF. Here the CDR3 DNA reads TGTGCCAGCAGTTACAGCGGGGGAGGCTACGAGCAGTACTTC.